This T cell receptor beta chain was obtained from a study of regulatory T cells in long-lasting Graves disease. This clonotype came up many times. Arm-PCR of CDR3 regions and iRepertoire HTBI primers were the basis on which TCR beta libraries were built. TCRdb analysed the multiplex PCR reads with MiXCR anew, one entry per CDR3 protein. The repertoire holds a few hundred thousand distinct CDR3 sequences, with around 21% as singletons. From germline, CDR1 is SGHVS and CDR2 FQNEAQ. Trimming cost V 0 bases and J 6 bases; bases outside gene matches: 4. The CDR3 spans 16 residues. The time point here: newly diagnosed GD, antithyroid drugs for less than 3 months. The TCR library was made from RNA that had been extracted from PBMCs in TRIzol.

The TCR sequence derives from a female donor with Graves disease. This chain uses TRBV7-8 with TRBJ2-1; 11 nucleotides match TRBD2. The material sequenced was peripheral blood mononuclear cells (PBMCs), taken at new diagnosis, from a patient treated with antithyroid drugs. The CDR3 protein is CASSLAGSGGGNEQFF. CDR3 nucleotides: TGTGCCAGCAGCTTAGCGGGTAGCGGGGGGGGCAATGAGCAGTTCTTC.